This T cell receptor beta chain was sequenced in a study of response to subunit inactivated influenza vaccine. The study, taken as a whole, reports: Every seasonal influenza vaccination brings in few new T cells, the authors suggested.

TCRdb reprocessed the RT-PCR reads via MiXCR and lists one record per CDR3 protein. The table includes fewer than 750,000 distinct CDR3 sequences, less than 15% detected once. Of note for this clonotype: The target antigen is unknown.

Germline trimming cut 0 bases from V and 0 bases from J; bases unmatched to any gene: 4. CDR1 SGHAT and CDR2 FQDESV come from the germline V gene (reference sequence). CDR3 length: 19 amino acids. The chain recombines TRBV11-1 with TRBJ2-6; the match to TRBD2 covers 11 bases. This clonotype was obtained from a man aged 45-65 years who received an inactivated influenza vaccine. Sequences were derived from PBMCs from blood, sampled 12 days after vaccination. CDR3 sequence (DNA): TGTGCCAGCAGCTTAGCGGCTAGCGGGGGGAACTCTGGGGCCAACGTCCTGACTTTC. Translating gives CASSLAASGGNSGANVLTF.